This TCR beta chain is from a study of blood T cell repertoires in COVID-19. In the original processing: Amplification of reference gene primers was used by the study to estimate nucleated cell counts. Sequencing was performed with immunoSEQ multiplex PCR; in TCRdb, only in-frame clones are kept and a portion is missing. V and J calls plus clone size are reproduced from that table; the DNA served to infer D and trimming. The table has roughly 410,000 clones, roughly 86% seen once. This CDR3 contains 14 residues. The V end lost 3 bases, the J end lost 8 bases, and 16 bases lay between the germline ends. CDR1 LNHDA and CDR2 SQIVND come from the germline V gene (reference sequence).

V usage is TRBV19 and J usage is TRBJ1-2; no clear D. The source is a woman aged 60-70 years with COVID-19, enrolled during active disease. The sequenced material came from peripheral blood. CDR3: CASSITSQAPGYTF. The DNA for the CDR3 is TGTGCCAGTAGTATCACCAGTCAGGCCCCGGGCTACACCTTC.